The 23 T cell receptor beta chains presented below share a single source sample, sequenced in a study of graft-versus-host responses after intestinal transplantation. For these TCRs, the target antigens are not known. Only in-frame clones appear in the TCRdb table, and some are missing; sequencing was by immunoSEQ multiplex PCR. The table lists approximately 54,000 clones, less than 85% of them singletons. The material was unstimulated CD4+ T cells sorted from spleen or lymph node cells, obtained before transplant. Receptors were obtained from a human donor who was the organ donor for an intestinal transplant.

This sequence joins TRBV10-2 and TRBJ2-2, with D possibly being TRBD1 or TRBD2 (6 bases each). CDR3 length: 18 residues. The V gene lost 4 bases and the J gene lost 5 bases, with 23 bases spanning the gap. Germline V lookup: CDR1 WSHSY, CDR2 SAAADI. CDR3 sequence reads: CASSGPRKWGARTGELFF. Here the CDR3 DNA reads TGCGCCAGCAGTGGCCCTAGAAAATGGGGGGCGAGGACCGGGGAGCTGTTTTTT.

This rearrangement joins TRBV2 to TRBJ1-4; no clear D. This CDR3 is built from 14 residues. Germline-derived CDR1 and CDR2 are SNHLY and FYNNEI. Trimming cost V 2 bases and J 0 bases, with 4 bases left between them. The CDR3 loop is CASSEFTTNEKLFF. In nucleotides, the CDR3 is TGTGCCAGCAGTGAATTCACAACTAATGAAAAACTGTTTTTT.

The chain links TRBV11-2 to TRBJ2-7; weak D call: TRBD1 (6 bases). This CDR3 has 19 amino acids. From germline, CDR1 is SGHAT and CDR2 FQNNGV. V gave up 5 bases and J gave up 5 bases, with 31 bases separating them. The CDR3 DNA reads as TGTGCCAGCAGCCCAAAGCTAATCAGTGGTGGGACACGCCGTCACGAGCAGTACTTC. Translation gives CASSPKLISGGTRRHEQYF.

The chain links TRBV6-1 to TRBJ2-5; no clear D. The CDR3 sequence is 12 residues long. The germline V and J ends were trimmed by 6 bases and 2 bases, with 7 bases remaining between them. Germline CDR1 and CDR2: MNHNS and SASEGT. Here the CDR3 DNA reads TGTGCCAGCAGGAGCAGGCAAGAGACCCAGTACTTC. Translated: CASRSRQETQYF.

V is TRBV7-6 and J is TRBJ2-2, with 16 bases that match TRBD2. V lost 3 bases, J lost 6 bases, and 4 bases stayed unmatched. Germline values: CDR1 SGHVS, CDR2 FNYEAQ. The CDR3 runs to 17 residues. The CDR3 spells CASSFPGLAGGPGELFF. CDR3 sequence (DNA): TGTGCCAGCAGCTTCCCGGGACTAGCGGGGGGGCCCGGGGAGCTGTTTTTT. Based on the CDR3 plus reference TRBV7-6 and TRBJ2-2, the full variable domain is GAGVSQSPRYKVTKRGQDVALRCDPISGHVSLYWYRQALGQGPEFLTYFNYEAQQDKSGLPNDRFSAERPEGSISTLTIQRTEQRDSAMYRCASSFPGLAGGPGELFFGEGSRLTVL.

This chain links TRBV19 with TRBJ2-3; 9 bases are a match to TRBD2. From germline, CDR1 is LNHDA and CDR2 SQIVND (reference sequence). The length of the CDR3 is 14 residues. V gave up 6 bases and J gave up 2 bases; unmatched junction bases: 3. CDR3 DNA sequence: TGTGCCAGTAGCGCTAGCGGGGTCACAGATACGCAGTATTTT. Its translation is CASSASGVTDTQYF.

The gene calls are TRBV6-1 and TRBJ1-1; a weak D match, TRBD1 (5 bases). Deletions cut 8 bases from V and 1 base from J, with 14 bases between. The length of the CDR3 is 14 residues. Germline values: CDR1 MNHNS, CDR2 SASEGT. The DNA of the CDR3 is TGTGCCAGCGAAGGGGAATTCCAGAACACTGAAGCTTTCTTT. Translation gives CASEGEFQNTEAFF.

The chain joins TRBV30 to TRBJ1-4, with a weak D call TRBD1 (5 bases). Germline values: CDR1 GTSNPN, CDR2 SVGIG (reference sequence). This CDR3 is built from 14 residues. Between the trimmed V and J ends, which lost 0 bases and 7 bases, there was a span of 12 bases. The chain's CDR3 is CAWSVGEPGEKLFF. In DNA, the CDR3 is TGTGCCTGGAGTGTAGGGGAACCCGGTGAAAAACTGTTTTTT.

This clone was seen a single time. The chain has TRBV6-1 and TRBJ2-7; 10 nucleotides line up with TRBD2. Trimming took 2 bases from V and 7 from J; bases not matched to a gene: 11. Germline V gene data show CDR1 as MNHNS and CDR2 as SASEGT. There are 16 residues in the CDR3. The CDR3, as DNA: TGTGCCAGCAGTGAATTACCCCTAGCGGGAGTAAGTGAGCAGTACTTC. Its protein is CASSELPLAGVSEQYF.

This clone was counted once. The rearrangement uses TRBV27 and TRBJ1-4; no clear D. The CDR3 is made up of 14 amino acids. Trimming took off 2 bases at V and 7 bases at J, with 11 bases between the two ends. From germline, CDR1 is MNHEY and CDR2 SMNVEV (reference sequence). The CDR3 loop reads CASSLTRSSEKLFF. DNA of the CDR3: TGTGCCAGCAGTTTAACCAGGTCTAGTGAAAAACTGTTTTTT. Drawing the rest from reference TRBV27 and TRBJ1-4, the complete variable domain is EAQVTQNPRYLITVTGKKLTVTCSQNMNHEYMSWYRQDPGLGLRQIYYSMNVEVTDKGDVPEGYKVSRKEKRNFPLILESPSPNQTSLYFCASSLTRSSEKLFFGSGTQLSVL.

The V call is TRBV5-1, the J call TRBJ2-7; 11 bases are shared with TRBD1. The CDR3 has 15 residues. Per germline, CDR1 SGHRS and CDR2 YFSETQ. The junction had 7 bases not matched to a gene; V was cut back by 3 bases and J by 5 bases. CDR3 sequence: CASSWIRDRGNEQYF. As DNA, the CDR3 is TGCGCCAGCAGCTGGATCCGGGACAGGGGGAACGAGCAGTACTTC. Full variable domain (outside the CDR3, taken from reference TRBV5-1 and TRBJ2-7): KAGVTQTPRYLIKTRGQQVTLSCSPISGHRSVSWYQQTPGQGLQFLFEYFSETQRNKGNFPGRFSGRQFSNSRSEMNVSTLELGDSALYLCASSWIRDRGNEQYFGPGTRLTVT.

This sequence joins TRBV4-1 and TRBJ2-6; D remains unclear. V shed 1 base and J shed 2 bases, with 6 bases lying between them. CDR3 length equals 15 residues. The germline CDR1 and CDR2 sequences are MGHRA and YSYEKL. This chain's CDR3 is CASSQVVAGANVLTF. CDR3 coding DNA: TGCGCCAGCAGCCAAGTGGTGGCTGGGGCCAACGTCCTGACTTTC.

This clone was seen a few times. V gene TRBV19 combines with J gene TRBJ2-1; the match to TRBD2 covers 11 bases. The CDR3 spans 15 residues. The trim removed 5 bases at V and 8 bases at J, leaving 8 bases unmatched. The germline CDR1 and CDR2 sequences are LNHDA and SQIVND (reference sequence). The chain's CDR3 is CASSEPSGGWDEQFF. CDR3 DNA: TGTGCCAGTAGTGAACCTAGCGGGGGGTGGGATGAGCAGTTCTTC.

This clone has just one count. V usage is TRBV30 and J usage is TRBJ1-1; TRBD1 might be the D (6 bases). The CDR3 covers 13 residues. CDR1 is GTSNPN and CDR2 is SVGIG in the germline V gene (reference sequence). V was clipped by 5 bases and J by 2 bases, with 12 bases between them. CDR3 nucleotides: TGTGCCTGGGTGAGAGGGGGAAACACTGAAGCTTTCTTT. This codes for CAWVRGGNTEAFF.

The rearrangement links TRBV5-6 to TRBJ1-1; 9 positions agree with TRBD1. CDR1 is SGHDT, CDR2 YYEEEE, per germline. This CDR3 comprises 14 residues. Unmatched junction bases numbered 5, after V lost 4 bases and J lost 4 bases. The CDR3 DNA follows: TGTGCCAGCAGCCGGCGGGACAGGGCCACTGAAGCTTTCTTT. Encoded protein: CASSRRDRATEAFF.

The chain carries TRBV28 and TRBJ2-7; TRBD1 matches 7 bases. V trimming: 3 bases; J trimming: 1 base; junction bases outside the gene matches: 6. The CDR3 consists of 15 residues. Germline CDR1 and CDR2: MDHEN and SYDVKM. CDR3 residues: CASSLGTVISYEQYF. CDR3 DNA sequence: TGTGCCAGCAGTTTGGGGACAGTCATTTCCTACGAGCAGTACTTC.

This rearrangement joins TRBV29-1 to TRBJ2-2, with D possibly matching TRBD2 (7 bases). The CDR3 runs to 13 residues. V was cut by 4 bases and J by 6 bases, with 12 bases left in between. CDR1 SQVTM and CDR2 ANQGSEA come from the germline V gene. Here the CDR3 reads CSVVIGGAGELFF. CDR3 nucleotide sequence: TGCAGCGTTGTTATAGGGGGGGCCGGGGAGCTGTTTTTT.

A single count supports this clone. The chain is built from TRBV5-4 and TRBJ2-2, with D possibly TRBD2 on 5 matching bases. Germline CDR1 is SGHNT and CDR2 is YYREEE (reference sequence). The V gene lost 5 bases and the J gene lost 1 base, with 9 bases spanning the gap. CDR3 size: 14 residues. CDR3 loop: CASRNRGNTGELFF. The CDR3, as DNA: TGTGCCAGCAGAAATCGGGGGAACACCGGGGAGCTGTTTTTT. Variable domain in full (rest from reference TRBV5-4 and TRBJ2-2): ETGVTQSPTHLIKTRGQQVTLRCSSQSGHNTVSWYQQALGQGPQFIFQYYREEENGRGNFPPRFSGLQFPNYSSELNVNALELDDSALYLCASRNRGNTGELFFGEGSRLTVL.

The chain is built from TRBV23-1 and TRBJ1-1; D is undetermined. TRBV23-1 is flagged as an ORF with uncertain function. CDR3 length: 15 residues. The V gene lost 5 bases and the J gene lost 2 bases, with 15 bases spanning the gap. The CDR3 sequence: CASSSGFVENTEAFF. The CDR3 DNA follows: TGCGCCAGCAGTTCCGGGTTTGTGGAAAACACTGAAGCTTTCTTT.

The V call is TRBV5-4, the J call TRBJ2-5, with a possible D match to TRBD2 (5 bases). The V gene's germline CDR1 is SGHNT and CDR2 YYREEE (reference sequence). This CDR3 comprises 14 residues. Trimming took off 0 bases at V and 4 bases at J, with 10 bases between the two ends. CDR3 bases: TGTGCCAGCAGCTTGGGGACTGGAAGAGAGACCCAGTACTTC. This sequence encodes CASSLGTGRETQYF.

The V gene is TRBV19, the J gene TRBJ2-3; 15 nucleotides align to TRBD2. Germline V CDR1 and CDR2: LNHDA, SQIVND (reference sequence). This CDR3 comprises 15 residues. The junction had 3 bases not matched to a gene; V was cut back by 10 bases and J by 1 base. CDR3 protein: CATGLAGGRTDTQYF. CDR3 DNA sequence: TGTGCCACCGGACTAGCGGGAGGGCGCACAGATACGCAGTATTTT. Based on the CDR3 plus reference TRBV19 and TRBJ2-3, the full variable domain is DGGITQSPKYLFRKEGQNVTLSCEQNLNHDAMYWYRQDPGQGLRLIYYSQIVNDFQKGDIAEGYSVSREKKESFPLTVTSAQKNPTAFYLCATGLAGGRTDTQYFGPGTRLTVL.

This chain connects TRBV6-1 to TRBJ1-2, with no clear D. V dropped 2 bases and J dropped 3 bases, with 10 bases sitting between them. The CDR3 runs 14 residues. Per the germline V gene, CDR1 is MNHNS and CDR2 is SASEGT. The CDR3 bases are TGTGCCAGCAGTGAATTCCCTAAGGACTATGGCTACACCTTC. Its translation is CASSEFPKDYGYTF.

The rearrangement joins TRBV5-1 to TRBJ2-5; 15 bases map to TRBD2. Trimming at V came to 1 base and at J to 4 bases, leaving 2 bases not matched to a gene. Germline V gives CDR1 SGHRS, CDR2 YFSETQ. The CDR3 covers 16 residues. The CDR3 reads CASSLRGLAGGETQYF. CDR3 sequence (DNA): TGCGCCAGCAGCTTGAGGGGACTAGCGGGAGGAGAGACCCAGTACTTC.